This record concerns one T cell receptor beta chain sequence. Its specificity is not known. The junction departs from germline at one end; a sequencing error may be responsible. The CDR3 runs to 17 residues. CDR1 and CDR2 (germline): MNHNS, SASEGT. Use of 60 Vbeta and 13 Jbeta primers characterized the PCR. Some clones are missing from TCRdb's copy, which holds only in-frame ones; the method was immunoSEQ multiplex PCR. Of about 170,000 clones listed, about 82% are singletons. This record comes from a study of cytomegalovirus exposure and HLA in healthy donors. Study-wide findings and caveats: A later analysis, which compared TCR beta chains of equal frequency, found the HLA-associated ones more clonally expanded.

The chain combines TRBV6-1 with TRBJ2-7, with 7 bases that match TRBD1. Sequencing was performed on PBMCs. This clonotype originated in a female donor in good health and CMV-seronegative. The CDR3 nucleotides are TGTGCCAGCAGTAAAGCCCGACAGGGAGCAGCTTTCAACGAGCAGTACTTC. Encoded protein: CASSKARQGAAFNEQYF.